These 28 T cell receptor beta chains share one sample of origin, sequenced in a study of human T cells and chemical hapten exposure. TCRdb ran MiXCR on the RACE reads and lists one entry per CDR3 protein. The sample holds tens of thousands of distinct CDR3 sequences; 14% are singletons and the top ten take roughly 4.8%. Noted time point: pre-sensitization, week 0. The treatment is: therapeutic diphenylcyclopropenone sensitization with weekly scalp DPC. Sequences were derived from whole blood, sampled in connection with sensitization to the hapten diphenylcyclopropenone (DPC). The receptors derive from a woman in her forties or fifties with alopecia areata. Some clones in this sample may be carry-over from other donors' samples.

Only a few counts were recorded for this clonotype. The CDR3 coding sequence is TGCAGCGTACCGGGACGACCCACTAATGAGCAGTTCTTC. It specifies CSVPGRPTNEQFF. The rearrangement uses TRBV29-1 and TRBJ2-1, with D possibly being TRBD1 or TRBD2 (5 bases each). V gave up 6 bases and J gave up 7 bases, with 16 bases separating them. Germline values: CDR1 SQVTM, CDR2 ANQGSEA. This CDR3 comprises 13 residues.

This clonotype was counted only a few times. The chain carries TRBV14 and TRBJ2-1; TRBD1 aligns across 7 bases. The length of the CDR3 is 15 residues. Trimming removed 5 bases from V and 6 bases from J; junction bases left unmatched: 10. Per the germline V gene, CDR1 is SGHDN and CDR2 is FVKESK. CDR3 loop: CASSAPGQSGNEQFF. In DNA, the CDR3 is TGTGCCAGCAGCGCTCCGGGACAGTCGGGCAATGAGCAGTTCTTC. Complete variable domain (other parts from reference TRBV14 and TRBJ2-1): EAGVTQFPSHSVIEKGQTVTLRCDPISGHDNLYWYRRVMGKEIKFLLHFVKESKQDESGMPNNRFLAERTGGTYSTLKVQPAELEDSGVYFCASSAPGQSGNEQFFGPGTRLTVL.

This clonotype has ten or more counts. The chain is built from TRBV14 and TRBJ2-7; 8 bases line up with TRBD1. The V gene's germline CDR1 is SGHDN and CDR2 FVKESK. Unmatched junction bases numbered 13, after V lost 4 bases and J lost 5 bases. This CDR3 has 16 residues. For the CDR3, the DNA is TGTGCCAGCAGCCTTCGGACAGGGACCCTCGGAAACGAGCAGTACTTC. Its translation is CASSLRTGTLGNEQYF.

This clonotype was seen only a few times. V usage is TRBV7-2 and J usage is TRBJ1-2, with 8 bases lining up with TRBD1. J was trimmed by 3 bases and V by 1 base; bases with no gene match: 4. Germline lookup yields CDR1 SGHTA and CDR2 FQGNSA. CDR3 size: 15 residues. The CDR3 region has the DNA TGTGCCAGCAGCTTAGAGACAGGGGACCACTATGGCTACACCTTC. This gives the protein CASSLETGDHYGYTF.

This chain uses TRBV4-1 with TRBJ2-5, with D perhaps matching TRBD1 (6 bases). The V and J ends lost 1 base and 5 bases respectively, with 14 bases between them. Germline V gene lookup returns CDR1 MGHRA and CDR2 YSYEKL. The length of the CDR3 is 15 residues. CDR3 sequence reads: CASSQGRQRGETQYF. The DNA of the CDR3 is TGCGCCAGCAGCCAAGGACGGCAGAGGGGGGAGACCCAGTACTTC.

This clonotype has just a few counts. The chain couples TRBV28 to TRBJ2-3; D possibly corresponds to TRBD2 (5 bases). Trimming took 4 bases from V and 3 from J, leaving 8 bases between them. The CDR3 has 13 amino acids. Germline V CDR1 and CDR2: MDHEN, SYDVKM. DNA for the CDR3: TGTGCCAGCAGTTCCCCGGGGACAGATACGCAGTATTTT. This encodes CASSSPGTDTQYF.

V and J are TRBV27 and TRBJ2-7; 9 nucleotides line up with TRBD2. Germline V gene lookup returns CDR1 MNHEY and CDR2 SMNVEV (reference sequence). V lost 4 bases and J lost 4; bases outside the gene matches: 14. This CDR3 has 17 amino acids. This CDR3 is CASSSGTSGLQIYEQYF. CDR3 bases: TGTGCCAGCAGTTCGGGTACTAGCGGGTTACAAATATACGAGCAGTACTTC.

Here the CDR3 DNA reads TGTGCCAGCTCAATCACGGGACAGCAATCCTACAATGAGCAGTTCTTC. Translated, it gives CASSITGQQSYNEQFF. The chain has TRBV18 and TRBJ2-1; 7 nucleotides align to TRBD1. Germline V gene sequence: CDR1 KGHSH, CDR2 LQKENI. With V trimmed by 5 bases and J by 1 base, 8 bases remained unmatched. There are 16 residues in the CDR3.

This clonotype has a count of ten or more. One end of the junction is discordant with germline, which a read error may explain. This rearrangement joins TRBV9 to TRBJ1-1, with unresolved D. CDR3 length equals 13 residues. CDR1 and CDR2 from the germline V gene are SGDLS and YYNGEE. CDR3 in DNA: TGTGCCAGCAGCGCCGTAGTGAAGACTGAAGCTTTCTTT. Protein product: CASSAVVKTEAFF.

There are a few counts of this clonotype. The chain links TRBV3-1 to TRBJ2-1; D unresolved. The germline V gene encodes CDR1 LGHDT and CDR2 YNNKEL (reference sequence). The CDR3 is 13 residues long. The V gene lost 6 bases and the J gene lost 7 bases, with 13 bases spanning the gap. DNA of the CDR3: TGTGCCAGCAGGCAGAAATCGGTAAATGAGCAGTTCTTC. Protein sequence: CASRQKSVNEQFF.

This clonotype was picked up a small number of times. The V and J genes are TRBV12-3 or TRBV12-4 and TRBJ1-4; TRBD1 matches at 9 bases. The CDR3 totals 14 residues. The junction had 9 bases not matched to a gene; V was cut back by 5 bases and J by 11 bases. CDR3 coding DNA: TGTGCCAGCAGTAAGGACAGGGGATTCGGCAAACTGTTTTTT. Amino acid sequence: CASSKDRGFGKLFF.

This clonotype was seen more than once but under ten times. The chain combines TRBV20-1 with TRBJ1-3, with 7 nucleotides matching TRBD1. CDR1 is DFQATT and CDR2 is SNEGSKA in the germline V gene (reference sequence). This CDR3 spans 15 amino acids. Germline trimming cut 2 bases from V and 2 bases from J; bases unmatched to any gene: 6. The CDR3 spells CSARPGQSPGNTIYF. DNA of the CDR3: TGCAGTGCTAGACCGGGACAGTCGCCTGGAAACACCATATATTTT.

This clonotype was recorded a few times. This rearrangement joins TRBV25-1 to TRBJ1-4; D not resolved. The CDR3 runs 13 residues. Trimming took 5 bases from V and 8 from J, leaving 12 bases between them. Germline lookup yields CDR1 MGHDK and CDR2 SYGVNS. CDR3 nucleotides: TGTGCCAGCAGTTACACAGCAGCCGAAAAACTGTTTTTT. Its protein product is CASSYTAAEKLFF.

This clonotype was counted only a few times. The chain recombines TRBV11-2 with TRBJ2-4, with 12 bases identical to TRBD2. This CDR3 comprises 19 residues. Per the germline V gene, CDR1 is SGHAT and CDR2 is FQNNGV. With V trimmed by 5 bases and J by 1 base, 12 bases remained unmatched. CDR3: CASSTNNLAGGLAKNIQYF. The CDR3 coding sequence is TGTGCCAGCAGCACAAATAATCTAGCGGGAGGGTTGGCCAAAAACATTCAGTACTTC.

This clonotype was seen only a few times. The J gene is TRBJ2-3, the V gene TRBV7-6; no definite D call. V shed 1 base and J shed 6 bases, with 14 bases lying between them. This CDR3 is 15 amino acids long. CDR1 is SGHVS and CDR2 is FNYEAQ in the germline V gene. The chain's CDR3 is CASSLGSVVMDTQYF. Here the CDR3 DNA reads TGTGCCAGCAGCTTAGGTAGTGTCGTGATGGATACGCAGTATTTT.

The chain employs TRBV20-1 and TRBJ2-1; the match to TRBD2 covers 13 bases. Germline values: CDR1 DFQATT, CDR2 SNEGSKA (reference sequence). This CDR3 region has 13 residues. V was pared by 3 bases and J by 13 bases, with 6 bases of the junction left unmatched. This CDR3 is CSASETSGRLQFF. CDR3 coding DNA: TGCAGTGCTAGTGAGACTAGCGGGAGGCTTCAGTTCTTC.

The chain links TRBV19 to TRBJ2-2; TRBD1 agrees at 10 bases. Losses at the gene ends were 4 bases for V and 5 bases for J; bases not matched to a gene: 7. Germline lookup yields CDR1 LNHDA and CDR2 SQIVND (reference sequence). This CDR3 has 16 residues. CDR3 nucleotide sequence: TGTGCCAGTAGTACAGGGACAGGGGCTTATACCGGGGAGCTGTTTTTT. Amino acid sequence: CASSTGTGAYTGELFF.

This clonotype was detected only a few times. The V gene is TRBV3-1, the J gene TRBJ2-1; D is perhaps TRBD1 or TRBD2 (5 bases each). Looked up from germline, CDR1 is LGHDT and CDR2 is YNNKEL (reference sequence). Trimming stripped 4 bases from V and 7 bases from J, with 14 bases between. This CDR3 contains 14 residues. As DNA, the CDR3 is TGTGCCAGCAGCCTTGGACACGGAGGTAATGAGCAGTTCTTC. As protein: CASSLGHGGNEQFF.

The V call is TRBV3-1, the J call TRBJ2-1; D gene ambiguous. The CDR3 covers 15 residues. Between the trimmed V and J ends, which lost 0 bases and 1 base, there was a span of 7 bases. Germline V gene lookup returns CDR1 LGHDT and CDR2 YNNKEL (reference sequence). In DNA, the CDR3 is TGTGCCAGCAGCCAAGACCCCTTATCCTACAATGAGCAGTTCTTC. Translation gives CASSQDPLSYNEQFF.

CDR3 protein: CASSDGGFGYNEQFF. In nucleotides, the CDR3 is TGTGCCAGCAGTGACGGGGGTTTTGGATACAATGAGCAGTTCTTC. The chain joins TRBV2 to TRBJ2-1; D is perhaps TRBD2 (6 bases). This CDR3 comprises 15 residues. The V gene's germline CDR1 is SNHLY and CDR2 FYNNEI. The V end lost 3 bases, the J end lost 4 bases, and 13 bases lay between the germline ends.

This clonotype was counted a few times. V usage is TRBV20-1 and J usage is TRBJ2-5; 7 nucleotides line up with TRBD1. Unmatched junction bases numbered 9, after V lost 6 bases and J lost 2 bases. Germline V gene lookup returns CDR1 DFQATT and CDR2 SNEGSKA (reference sequence). This CDR3 is 14 amino acids long. The CDR3 DNA reads TGCAGTGCCTCGACAGGGAGCTATCAAGAGACCCAGTACTTC. Its translation is CSASTGSYQETQYF.

This clonotype was detected a few times. The CDR3 coding sequence is TGTGCCAGCAGCCCCGCACTAGCGGGAGTGGTTGAGCAGTTCTTC. Its translation: CASSPALAGVVEQFF. The chain uses TRBV7-2 and TRBJ2-1; 11 bases are a match to TRBD2. Germline loops: CDR1 SGHTA, CDR2 FQGNSA. V lost 5 bases to trimming and J lost 9 bases; unmatched junction nucleotides: 9. The CDR3 length is 15 residues.

V usage is TRBV20-1 and J usage is TRBJ1-3; possibly TRBD1 for D (6 bases). The CDR3 length is 14 residues. V was shortened by 5 bases and J by 4 bases, with 15 bases between the two germline ends. Germline values: CDR1 DFQATT, CDR2 SNEGSKA (reference sequence). The CDR3 DNA reads as TGCAGTGCTCGGAGCATCCAGGGGGGAAACACCATATATTTT. This gives the protein CSARSIQGGNTIYF.

This chain uses TRBV7-9 with TRBJ2-1; 8 bases match TRBD2. The CDR3 has 17 residues. Losses at the gene ends were 1 base for V and 4 bases for J; bases not matched to a gene: 9. CDR1 is SEHNR, CDR2 FQNEAQ, per germline (reference sequence). The CDR3 nucleotides are TGTGCCAGCAGCTTAGTGGGGAGCGGGAGACCTTACAATGAGCAGTTCTTC. This gives the protein CASSLVGSGRPYNEQFF. The entire variable domain, with the rest obtained from reference TRBV7-9 and TRBJ2-1, is as follows: DTGVSQNPRHKITKRGQNVTFRCDPISEHNRLYWYRQTLGQGPEFLTYFQNEAQLEKSRLLSDRFSAERPKGSFSTLEIQRTEQGDSAMYLCASSLVGSGRPYNEQFFGPGTRLTVL.

This chain links TRBV11-2 with TRBJ2-7; no firm D call. Germline CDR1 SGHAT, CDR2 FQNNGV. V lost 1 base and J lost 3, with 7 bases in between. The CDR3 contains 13 residues. CDR3 amino acids: CASSLVQFYEQYF. For the CDR3, the DNA is TGTGCCAGCAGCTTAGTCCAGTTCTACGAGCAGTACTTC.

This rearrangement joins TRBV5-5 to TRBJ1-4; D is undetermined. The length of the CDR3 is 14 residues. Germline V gives CDR1 SGHKS, CDR2 YYEKEE (reference sequence). V lost 4 bases and J lost 0, with 7 bases in between. The CDR3 here is CASSVRSTNEKLFF. The DNA for the CDR3 is TGTGCCAGCAGCGTGCGATCAACTAATGAAAAACTGTTTTTT. Full variable domain (outside the CDR3, taken from reference TRBV5-5 and TRBJ1-4): DAGVTQSPTHLIKTRGQQVTLRCSPISGHKSVSWYQQVLGQGPQFIFQYYEKEERGRGNFPDRFSARQFPNYSSELNVNALLLGDSALYLCASSVRSTNEKLFFGSGTQLSVL.

The rearrangement links TRBV27 to TRBJ2-7, with 10 bases that match TRBD2. CDR1 is MNHEY, CDR2 SMNVEV, per germline (reference sequence). CDR3 length equals 15 residues. V lost 3 bases, J lost 2 bases, and 4 bases stayed unmatched. CDR3 sequence: CASSFKAGGPYEQYF. The DNA for the CDR3 is TGTGCCAGCAGTTTTAAAGCGGGAGGGCCCTACGAGCAGTACTTC.

This clonotype was observed at least ten times. The chain uses TRBV18 and TRBJ1-6; no clear D gene. V shed 3 bases and J shed 7 bases, with 7 bases lying between them. This CDR3 has 13 amino acids. CDR1 is KGHSH, CDR2 LQKENI, per germline. DNA for the CDR3: TGTGCCAGCTCACCCGACGGGAATTCACCCCTCCACTTT. As protein: CASSPDGNSPLHF.